This is a list of T cell receptor beta chains from one sample in a study of blood T cell repertoires in COVID-19. Sequencing used immunoSEQ multiplex PCR; TCRdb keeps in-frame clones, though not all of them. The data contain tens of thousands of clones, around 83% of them singletons. Sequenced: peripheral blood. The receptors shown here come from a human donor in a cohort sampled during active COVID-19. CDR3s include the opening cysteine and the closing phenylalanine or tryptophan. The order of the fields is CDR3 DNA, CDR3 protein, clone size, D gene, V gene, J gene. D genes are given only for firm matches. Part of the rows lack a size; the others show once, few, many or a class for expanded clones.

CDR3 DNA: TGTGCCAGCAGCCCCGGTGCCGGGGGAAACACCATATATTTT
CDR3 protein: CASSPGAGGNTIYF
clone size: -
D gene: -
V gene: TRBV9
J gene: TRBJ1-3

CDR3 DNA: TGTGCCAGTAGTATAGCGTGGCAGGGATCCCAGCCCCAGCATTTT
CDR3 protein: CASSIAWQGSQPQHF
clone size: few
D gene: -
V gene: TRBV19
J gene: TRBJ1-5

CDR3 DNA: TGTGCCAGCTCACCGTCGGGGGGAAGGGACACCGGGGAGCTGTTTTTT
CDR3 protein: CASSPSGGRDTGELFF
clone size: -
D gene: TRBD2
V gene: TRBV18
J gene: TRBJ2-2

CDR3 DNA: TGTGCCAGTAGTATAGTCTTCCTTGGTGGTGCCAGCTCCTACGAGCAGTACTTC
CDR3 protein: CASSIVFLGGASSYEQYF
clone size: -
D gene: -
V gene: TRBV19
J gene: TRBJ2-7

CDR3 DNA: TGTGCCAGTAGTCCGGGTTACGAGCAGTACTTC
CDR3 protein: CASSPGYEQYF
clone size: -
D gene: -
V gene: TRBV19
J gene: TRBJ2-7

CDR3 DNA: TGCAGCGACTCCCAGGGTAACTATGGCTACACCTTC
CDR3 protein: CSDSQGNYGYTF
clone size: -
D gene: -
V gene: TRBV29-1
J gene: TRBJ1-2

CDR3 DNA: TGTGCCAGCAGCATCTCGACTAGCGGGATATACGAGCAGTACTTC
CDR3 protein: CASSISTSGIYEQYF
clone size: few
D gene: TRBD2
V gene: TRBV9
J gene: TRBJ2-7

CDR3 DNA: TGTGCCAGCAGCGTAGGTTGGGGGCGGAATGAAAAACTGTTTTTT
CDR3 protein: CASSVGWGRNEKLFF
clone size: -
D gene: -
V gene: TRBV9
J gene: TRBJ1-4

CDR3 DNA: TGTGCCAGCAGTCCTGAGGGGACTAGCGGGTACTACGAGCAGTACTTC
CDR3 protein: CASSPEGTSGYYEQYF
clone size: -
D gene: TRBD2
V gene: TRBV4-2
J gene: TRBJ2-7

CDR3 DNA: TGCGCCAGCAGCTTGGGAATAGCAGGGAGCGGGGAGACCCAGTACTTC
CDR3 protein: CASSLGIAGSGETQYF
clone size: once
D gene: -
V gene: TRBV5-1
J gene: TRBJ2-5

CDR3 DNA: TGTGCCAGCTCACCACGGATTTCTGACATTACCTACGAGCAGTACTTC
CDR3 protein: CASSPRISDITYEQYF
clone size: few
D gene: -
V gene: TRBV18
J gene: TRBJ2-7

CDR3 DNA: TGTGCCAGCCCAGGGGGGACGAGCTCCTACGAGCAGTACTTC
CDR3 protein: CASPGGTSSYEQYF
clone size: -
D gene: -
V gene: TRBV6-5
J gene: TRBJ2-7

CDR3 DNA: TGCGCCAGCAGCTCGGGACAGGCTACAGATACGCAGTATTTT
CDR3 protein: CASSSGQATDTQYF
clone size: -
D gene: TRBD1
V gene: TRBV5-1
J gene: TRBJ2-3

CDR3 DNA: TGTGCCAGCAGCCCGGGACAGGGGATCCACGAGCAGTACTTC
CDR3 protein: CASSPGQGIHEQYF
clone size: -
D gene: TRBD1
V gene: TRBV7-2
J gene: TRBJ2-7

CDR3 DNA: TGTGCCAGCAGTGAATCGACAGGGGCTCTTAACTATGGCTACACCTTC
CDR3 protein: CASSESTGALNYGYTF
clone size: -
D gene: TRBD1
V gene: TRBV6-1
J gene: TRBJ1-2

CDR3 DNA: TGTGCCAGCAGCCACCTAAGTGCGAGCACAGATACGCAGTATTTT
CDR3 protein: CASSHLSASTDTQYF
clone size: once
D gene: -
V gene: TRBV3-1/TRBV3-2
J gene: TRBJ2-3

CDR3 DNA: TGTGCCAGCAGTTTAAGGGCAGGAGGCTCCTACGAGCAGTACTTC
CDR3 protein: CASSLRAGGSYEQYF
clone size: once
D gene: -
V gene: TRBV7-8
J gene: TRBJ2-7

CDR3 DNA: TGCAGCGTTGGGGACAGGTACTATGGCTACACCTTC
CDR3 protein: CSVGDRYYGYTF
clone size: -
D gene: TRBD1
V gene: TRBV29-1
J gene: TRBJ1-2

CDR3 DNA: TGCGCCAGCAGCCTGGGGGGCATGGGCCAAGAGCAGTTCTTC
CDR3 protein: CASSLGGMGQEQFF
clone size: -
D gene: -
V gene: TRBV5-1
J gene: TRBJ2-1

CDR3 DNA: TGTGCCAGCAGCTTAGCAGCTGCAGGGGGGAACACTGAAGCTTTCTTT
CDR3 protein: CASSLAAAGGNTEAFF
clone size: -
D gene: TRBD1
V gene: TRBV7-8
J gene: TRBJ1-1

CDR3 DNA: TGCGCCAGCAGCTCGGGACAGAGGCATACCTTC
CDR3 protein: CASSSGQRHTF
clone size: -
D gene: TRBD1
V gene: TRBV5-1
J gene: TRBJ1-2

CDR3 DNA: TGTGCCAGTAGGGGGGACAGGGATACGCAGTATTTT
CDR3 protein: CASRGDRDTQYF
clone size: once
D gene: TRBD1
V gene: TRBV19
J gene: TRBJ2-3

CDR3 DNA: TGTGCCAGCAGTTCCTTGGAACTAGCGGGGCACGAGCAGTACTTC
CDR3 protein: CASSSLELAGHEQYF
clone size: -
D gene: TRBD2
V gene: TRBV7-6
J gene: TRBJ2-7